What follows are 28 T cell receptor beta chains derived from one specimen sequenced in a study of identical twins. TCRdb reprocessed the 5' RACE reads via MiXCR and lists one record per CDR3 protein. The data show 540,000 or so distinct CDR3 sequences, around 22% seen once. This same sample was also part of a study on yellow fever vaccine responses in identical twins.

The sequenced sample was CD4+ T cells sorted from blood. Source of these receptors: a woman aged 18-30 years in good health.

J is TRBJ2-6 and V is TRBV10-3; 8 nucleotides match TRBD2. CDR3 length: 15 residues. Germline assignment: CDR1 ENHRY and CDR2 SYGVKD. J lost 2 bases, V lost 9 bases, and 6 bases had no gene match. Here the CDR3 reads CAIGPGGTGANVLTF. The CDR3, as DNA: TGTGCCATTGGGCCGGGGGGGACTGGGGCCAACGTCCTGACTTTC.

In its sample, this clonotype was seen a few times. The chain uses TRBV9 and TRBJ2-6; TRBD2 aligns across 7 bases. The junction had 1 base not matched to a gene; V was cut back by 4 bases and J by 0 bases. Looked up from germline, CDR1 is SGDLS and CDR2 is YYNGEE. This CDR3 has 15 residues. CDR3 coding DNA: TGTGCCAGCAGCACGGGGGGCTCTGGGGCCAACGTCCTGACTTTC. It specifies CASSTGGSGANVLTF.

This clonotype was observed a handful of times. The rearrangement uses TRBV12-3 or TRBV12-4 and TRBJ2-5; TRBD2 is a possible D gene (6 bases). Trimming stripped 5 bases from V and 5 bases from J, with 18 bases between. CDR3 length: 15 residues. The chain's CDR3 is CASSLQTGVGETQYF. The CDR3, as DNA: TGTGCCAGCAGTCTCCAGACGGGAGTTGGGGAGACCCAGTACTTC.

The CDR3 DNA reads TGTGCCAGCAGCTTAGGCGGGACCGTGGGGGAGACCCAGTACTTC. Protein product: CASSLGGTVGETQYF. The chain recombines TRBV11-3 with TRBJ2-5, with a tentative D call TRBD2 (6 bases). CDR3 length equals 15 residues. The V gene lost 1 base and the J gene lost 5 bases, with 14 bases spanning the gap. Germline V lookup: CDR1 SGHNT, CDR2 YENEEA.

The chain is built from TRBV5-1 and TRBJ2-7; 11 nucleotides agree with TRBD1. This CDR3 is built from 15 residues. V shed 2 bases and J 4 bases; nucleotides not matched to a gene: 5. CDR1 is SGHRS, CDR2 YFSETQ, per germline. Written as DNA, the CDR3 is TGCGCCAGCAGCTTCTCCGGGACAGGGGGGTACGAGCAGTACTTC. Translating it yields CASSFSGTGGYEQYF. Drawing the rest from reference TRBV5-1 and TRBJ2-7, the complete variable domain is KAGVTQTPRYLIKTRGQQVTLSCSPISGHRSVSWYQQTPGQGLQFLFEYFSETQRNKGNFPGRFSGRQFSNSRSEMNVSTLELGDSALYLCASSFSGTGGYEQYFGPGTRLTVT.

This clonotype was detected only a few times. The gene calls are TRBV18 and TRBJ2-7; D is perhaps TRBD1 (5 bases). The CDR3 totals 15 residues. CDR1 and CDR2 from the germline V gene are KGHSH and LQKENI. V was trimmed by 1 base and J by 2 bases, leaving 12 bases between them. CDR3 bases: TGTGCCAGCTCACCACGACAGATGGGGACCTACGAGCAGTACTTC. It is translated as CASSPRQMGTYEQYF.

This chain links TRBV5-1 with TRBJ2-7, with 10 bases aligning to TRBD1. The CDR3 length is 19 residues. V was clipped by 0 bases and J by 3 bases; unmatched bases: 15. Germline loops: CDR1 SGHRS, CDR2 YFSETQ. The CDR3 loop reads CASSLEGIPTGQGLYEQYF. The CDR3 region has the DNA TGCGCCAGCAGCTTGGAGGGTATCCCCACGGGACAGGGGCTCTACGAGCAGTACTTC.

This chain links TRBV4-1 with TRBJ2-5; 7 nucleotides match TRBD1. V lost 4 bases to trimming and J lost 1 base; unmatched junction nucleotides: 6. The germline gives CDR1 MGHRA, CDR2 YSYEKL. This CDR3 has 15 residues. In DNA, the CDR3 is TGCGCCAGCAGCCCGACAGGGAACCCCCAAGAGACCCAGTACTTC. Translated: CASSPTGNPQETQYF.

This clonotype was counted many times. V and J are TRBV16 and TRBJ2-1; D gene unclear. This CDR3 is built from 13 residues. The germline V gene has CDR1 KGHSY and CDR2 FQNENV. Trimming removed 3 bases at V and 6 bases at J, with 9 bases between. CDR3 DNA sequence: TGTGCCAGCAGCCACGATCGACCCAATGAGCAGTTCTTC. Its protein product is CASSHDRPNEQFF.

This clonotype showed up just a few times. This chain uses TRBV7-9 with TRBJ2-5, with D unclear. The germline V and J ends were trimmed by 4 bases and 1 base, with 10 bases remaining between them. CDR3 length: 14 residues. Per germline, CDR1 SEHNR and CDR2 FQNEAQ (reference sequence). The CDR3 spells CASSSRRIQETQYF. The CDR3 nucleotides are TGTGCCAGCAGCTCTAGGAGAATCCAAGAGACCCAGTACTTC.

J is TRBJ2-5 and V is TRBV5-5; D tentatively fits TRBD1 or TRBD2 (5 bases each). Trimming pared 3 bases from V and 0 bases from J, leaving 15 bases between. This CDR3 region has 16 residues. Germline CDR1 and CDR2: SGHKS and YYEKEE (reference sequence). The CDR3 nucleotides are TGTGCCAGCAGCTGGGGGTCGGCCACCAACCAAGAGACCCAGTACTTC. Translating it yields CASSWGSATNQETQYF.

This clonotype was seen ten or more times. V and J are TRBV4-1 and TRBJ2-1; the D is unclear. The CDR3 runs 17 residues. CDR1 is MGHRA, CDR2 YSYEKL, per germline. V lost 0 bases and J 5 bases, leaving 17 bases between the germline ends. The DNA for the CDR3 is TGCGCCAGCAGCCAAGAGGCAGACCGTGTAACTAACAATGAGCAGTTCTTC. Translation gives CASSQEADRVTNNEQFF.

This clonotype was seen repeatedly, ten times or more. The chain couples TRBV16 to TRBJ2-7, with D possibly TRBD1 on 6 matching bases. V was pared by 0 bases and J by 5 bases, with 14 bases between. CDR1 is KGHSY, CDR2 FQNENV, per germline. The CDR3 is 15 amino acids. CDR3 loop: CASSQSRGRVDEQYF. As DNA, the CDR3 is TGTGCCAGCAGCCAATCCAGGGGCAGGGTTGACGAGCAGTACTTC.

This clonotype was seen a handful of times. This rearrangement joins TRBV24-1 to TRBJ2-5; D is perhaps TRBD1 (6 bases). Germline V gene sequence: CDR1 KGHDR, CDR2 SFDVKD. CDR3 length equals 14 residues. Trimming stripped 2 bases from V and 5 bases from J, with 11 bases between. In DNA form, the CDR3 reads TGTGCCACCAGTGATTCTCAGGGGTTGGAGACCCAGTACTTC. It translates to CATSDSQGLETQYF.

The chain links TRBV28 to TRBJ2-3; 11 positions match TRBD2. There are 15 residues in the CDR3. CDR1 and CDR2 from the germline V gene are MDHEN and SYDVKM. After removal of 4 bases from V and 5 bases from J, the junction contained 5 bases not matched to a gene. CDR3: CASSYSGGARDTQYF. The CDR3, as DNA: TGTGCCAGCAGTTATAGCGGGGGGGCCAGAGATACGCAGTATTTT. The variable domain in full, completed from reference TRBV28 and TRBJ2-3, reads DVKVTQSSRYLVKRTGEKVFLECVQDMDHENMFWYRQDPGLGLRLIYFSYDVKMKEKGDIPEGYSVSREKKERFSLILESASTNQTSMYLCASSYSGGARDTQYFGPGTRLTVL.

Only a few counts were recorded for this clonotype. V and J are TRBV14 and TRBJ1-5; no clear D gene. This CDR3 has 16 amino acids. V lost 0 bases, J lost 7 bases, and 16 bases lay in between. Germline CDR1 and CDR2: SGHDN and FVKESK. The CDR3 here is CASSQEGRLERQPQHF. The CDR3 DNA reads TGTGCCAGCAGCCAAGAAGGCAGGTTAGAAAGGCAGCCCCAGCATTTT.

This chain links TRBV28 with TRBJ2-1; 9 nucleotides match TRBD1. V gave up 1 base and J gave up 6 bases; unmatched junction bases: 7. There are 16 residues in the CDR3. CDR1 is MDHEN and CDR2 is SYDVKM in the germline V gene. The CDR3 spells CASSLLGTGKANEQFF. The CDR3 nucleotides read TGTGCCAGCAGTTTATTGGGGACAGGGAAGGCCAATGAGCAGTTCTTC.

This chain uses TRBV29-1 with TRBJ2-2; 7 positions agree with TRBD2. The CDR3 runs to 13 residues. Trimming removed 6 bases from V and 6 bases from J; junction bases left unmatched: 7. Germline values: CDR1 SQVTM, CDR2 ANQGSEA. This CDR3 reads CSVLPGGSGELFF. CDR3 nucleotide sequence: TGCAGCGTGCTACCGGGGGGATCCGGGGAGCTGTTTTTT.

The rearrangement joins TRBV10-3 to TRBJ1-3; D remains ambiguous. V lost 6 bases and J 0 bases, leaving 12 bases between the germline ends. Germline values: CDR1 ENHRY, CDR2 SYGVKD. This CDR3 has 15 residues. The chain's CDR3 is CAISRDGHSGNTIYF. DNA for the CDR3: TGTGCCATCAGCCGCGACGGCCACTCTGGAAACACCATATATTTT.

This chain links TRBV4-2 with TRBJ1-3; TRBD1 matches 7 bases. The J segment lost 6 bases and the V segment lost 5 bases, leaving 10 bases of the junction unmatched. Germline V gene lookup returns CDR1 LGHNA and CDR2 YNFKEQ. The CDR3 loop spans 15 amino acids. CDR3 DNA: TGTGCCAGCAGCGAAACAGGGGCCAAGGAAAACACCATATATTTT. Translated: CASSETGAKENTIYF.

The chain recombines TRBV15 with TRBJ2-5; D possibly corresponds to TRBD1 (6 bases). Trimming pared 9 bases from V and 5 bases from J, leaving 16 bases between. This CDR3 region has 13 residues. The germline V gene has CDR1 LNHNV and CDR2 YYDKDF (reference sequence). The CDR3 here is CATAGTGQETQYF. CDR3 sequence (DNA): TGTGCCACAGCCGGCACCGGACAGGAGACCCAGTACTTC.

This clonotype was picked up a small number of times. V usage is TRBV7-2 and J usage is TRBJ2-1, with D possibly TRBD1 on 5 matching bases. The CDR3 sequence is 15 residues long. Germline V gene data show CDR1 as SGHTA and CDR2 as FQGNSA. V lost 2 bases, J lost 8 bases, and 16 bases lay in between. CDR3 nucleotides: TGTGCCAGCAGCTTAATCCGTATGAAGGGGTATGAGCAGTTCTTC. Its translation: CASSLIRMKGYEQFF.

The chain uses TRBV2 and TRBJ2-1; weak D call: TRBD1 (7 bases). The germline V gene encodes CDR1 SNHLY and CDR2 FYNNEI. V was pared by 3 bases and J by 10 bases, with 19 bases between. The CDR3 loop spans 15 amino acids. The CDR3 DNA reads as TGTGCCAGCAGTGAGAGGACGTCAGGGGGGCGGGAGCAGTTCTTC. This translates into CASSERTSGGREQFF.

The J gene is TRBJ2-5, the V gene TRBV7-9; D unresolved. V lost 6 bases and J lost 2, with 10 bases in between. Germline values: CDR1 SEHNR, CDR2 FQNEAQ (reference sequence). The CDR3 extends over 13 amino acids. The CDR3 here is CASSPLPQETQYF. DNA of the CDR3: TGTGCCAGCAGTCCACTGCCACAAGAGACCCAGTACTTC.

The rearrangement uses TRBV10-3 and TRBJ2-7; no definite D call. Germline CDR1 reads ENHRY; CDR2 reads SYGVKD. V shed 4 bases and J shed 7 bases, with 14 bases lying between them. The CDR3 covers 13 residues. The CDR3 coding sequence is TGTGCCATCAGTGGCCTCGTAGCCGGGGAGCAGTACGTC. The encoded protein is CAISGLVAGEQYV.

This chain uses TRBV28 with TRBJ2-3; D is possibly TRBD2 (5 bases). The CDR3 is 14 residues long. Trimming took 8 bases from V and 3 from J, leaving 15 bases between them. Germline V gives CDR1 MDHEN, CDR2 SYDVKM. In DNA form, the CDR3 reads TGTGCCAGCTTTAGGAGGTACGGTACAGATACGCAGTATTTT. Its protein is CASFRRYGTDTQYF.

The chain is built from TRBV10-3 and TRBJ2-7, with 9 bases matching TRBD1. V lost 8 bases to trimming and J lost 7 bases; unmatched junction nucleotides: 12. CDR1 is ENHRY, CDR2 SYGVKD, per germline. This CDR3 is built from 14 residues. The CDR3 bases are TGTGCCATCGGCTCCGGGACAGGGCGTGGGGAGCAGTACTTC. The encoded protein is CAIGSGTGRGEQYF.

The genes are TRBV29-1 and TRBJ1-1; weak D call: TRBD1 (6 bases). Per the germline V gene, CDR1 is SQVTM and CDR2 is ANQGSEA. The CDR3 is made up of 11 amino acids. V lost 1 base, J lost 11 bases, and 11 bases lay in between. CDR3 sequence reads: CSVEVGAEAFF. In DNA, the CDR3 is TGCAGCGTTGAAGTGGGGGCGGAGGCTTTCTTT.